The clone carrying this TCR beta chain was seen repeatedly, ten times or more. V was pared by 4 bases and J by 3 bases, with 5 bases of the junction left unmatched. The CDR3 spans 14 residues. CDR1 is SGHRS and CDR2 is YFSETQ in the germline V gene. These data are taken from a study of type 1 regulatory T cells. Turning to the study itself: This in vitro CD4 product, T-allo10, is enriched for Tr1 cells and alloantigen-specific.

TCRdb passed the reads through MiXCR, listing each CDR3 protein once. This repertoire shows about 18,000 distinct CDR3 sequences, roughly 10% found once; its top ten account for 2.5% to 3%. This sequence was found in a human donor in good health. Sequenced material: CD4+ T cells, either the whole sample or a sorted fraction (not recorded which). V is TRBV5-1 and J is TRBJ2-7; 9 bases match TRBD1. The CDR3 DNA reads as TGCGCCAGCAGCCTGGACAGGGGCTACTACGAGCAGTACTTC. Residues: CASSLDRGYYEQYF.